Shown below are 18 T cell receptor beta chains from a single sample sequenced in a study of T-cell reconstitution after alpha-beta-depleted transplantation in children. A TCRbeta library incorporating unique molecular identifiers was prepared. MiXCR was run by TCRdb on the PCR reads, yielding one entry per CDR3 protein. The sample contains 780,000 or so distinct CDR3 sequences, around 15% of which appear only once. This specimen consisted of PBMCs, mostly from graft donor cells, obtained 360 days after TCRalphabeta/CD19-depleted stem cell transplant. The source is a male patient between 10 and 17 years old who had a stem cell transplant for acute lymphoblastic leukemia, so the T cells may come from the graft donor.

This chain links TRBV27 with TRBJ2-3; D remains ambiguous. CDR3 size: 16 residues. The germline V gene encodes CDR1 MNHEY and CDR2 SMNVEV (reference sequence). Trimming shortened V by 4 bases and J by 0 bases, and 14 bases separated the two germline ends. This CDR3 reads CASSSYLEASTDTQYF. The DNA of the CDR3 is TGTGCCAGCAGTTCATATCTCGAAGCCAGCACAGATACGCAGTATTTT.

This clonotype was counted many times. The CDR3 DNA reads TGTGCCAGCAGTTTTTCGTTTAGGGCAGGGGGCACCGGGGAGCTGTTTTTT. This gives the protein CASSFSFRAGGTGELFF. The V gene is TRBV12-3 or TRBV12-4, the J gene TRBJ2-2; 7 positions match TRBD1. V trimming: 3 bases; J trimming: 4 bases; junction bases outside the gene matches: 11. This CDR3 is built from 17 residues.

This clonotype was detected only a few times. J is TRBJ2-5 and V is TRBV5-1; 7 nucleotides line up with TRBD2. The CDR3 contains 15 residues. The V gene's germline CDR1 is SGHRS and CDR2 YFSETQ. V was clipped by 4 bases and J by 5 bases; unmatched bases: 11. This CDR3 is CASSPHWAGDETQYF. The CDR3 bases are TGCGCCAGCAGCCCCCATTGGGCGGGAGACGAGACCCAGTACTTC.

This clonotype was picked up a small number of times. V usage is TRBV18 and J usage is TRBJ2-1, with a weak D call TRBD2 (6 bases). This CDR3 contains 17 residues. Germline V gene lookup returns CDR1 KGHSH and CDR2 LQKENI. The V and J ends lost 2 bases and 2 bases respectively, with 16 bases between them. Written as DNA, the CDR3 is TGTGCCAGCTCACCAGGAGGGTGGGGGTCCACCTACAATGAGCAGTTCTTC. Residues: CASSPGGWGSTYNEQFF.

This clonotype turned up a few times. The V gene is TRBV12-3 or TRBV12-4, the J gene TRBJ2-2; D is perhaps TRBD1 or TRBD2 (6 bases each). The CDR3 has 15 residues. V was cut by 4 bases and J by 5 bases, with 14 bases left in between. The CDR3 region is CASSSTRGVTGELFF. CDR3 coding DNA: TGTGCCAGCAGTTCTACAAGGGGGGTTACCGGGGAGCTGTTTTTT.

This sequence joins TRBV15 and TRBJ1-2; D is undetermined. Germline CDR1 reads LNHNV; CDR2 reads YYDKDF (reference sequence). The CDR3 contains 14 residues. V lost 3 bases, J lost 8 bases, and 16 bases lay in between. CDR3 sequence: CATSRVRRDKGYTF. As DNA, the CDR3 is TGTGCCACCAGCAGGGTCAGGAGAGATAAGGGCTACACCTTC. Variable domain in full (rest from reference TRBV15 and TRBJ1-2): DAMVIQNPRYQVTQFGKPVTLSCSQTLNHNVMYWYQQKSSQAPKLLFHYYDKDFNNEADTPDNFQSRRPNTSFCFLDIRSPGLGDTAMYLCATSRVRRDKGYTFGSGTRLTVV.

The V call is TRBV7-6, the J call TRBJ1-5; 8 nucleotides line up with TRBD1. CDR3 length equals 21 residues. CDR1 SGHVS and CDR2 FNYEAQ come from the germline V gene. With V trimmed by 1 base and J by 0 bases, 17 bases remained unmatched. The CDR3 nucleotides are TGTGCCAGCAGCTTAGTAGGTACAGGGGGTGTCCTAAGATATAGCAATCAGCCCCAGCATTTT. It is translated as CASSLVGTGGVLRYSNQPQHF.

This clonotype came up a few times. J is TRBJ2-3 and V is TRBV7-2; D is possibly TRBD1 or TRBD2 (5 bases each). Germline V gene data show CDR1 as SGHTA and CDR2 as FQGNSA. Trimming cost V 1 base and J 6 bases, with 11 bases left between them. The CDR3 loop spans 14 amino acids. The CDR3 region has the DNA TGTGCCAGCAGCTTAGATTGGGGGTCGGATACGCAGTATTTT. This encodes CASSLDWGSDTQYF.

V usage is TRBV29-1 and J usage is TRBJ2-1; the match to TRBD2 covers 14 bases. Germline-derived CDR1 and CDR2 are SQVTM and ANQGSEA. The CDR3 covers 14 residues. V gave up 5 bases and J gave up 4 bases; unmatched junction bases: 1. For the CDR3, the DNA is TGCAGCGTTCGGACTAGCGGGAGGTACAATGAGCAGTTCTTC. Protein product: CSVRTSGRYNEQFF.

This clonotype has just a few counts. The chain recombines TRBV7-2 with TRBJ1-1; 9 bases map to TRBD1. Germline CDR1 reads SGHTA; CDR2 reads FQGNSA. The CDR3 contains 14 residues. Trimming took 4 bases from V and 6 from J; bases not matched to a gene: 6. The CDR3 loop reads CASSSQGAGAEAFF. DNA for the CDR3: TGTGCCAGCAGCTCACAGGGGGCGGGGGCTGAAGCTTTCTTT.

This clonotype was seen a few times. The V gene is TRBV5-1, the J gene TRBJ2-2; D not certain. The CDR3 runs to 14 residues. CDR1 is SGHRS, CDR2 YFSETQ, per germline. Trimming took off 0 bases at V and 3 bases at J, with 6 bases between the two ends. CDR3 DNA sequence: TGCGCCAGCAGCTTGGAGCAGTACACCGGGGAGCTGTTTTTT. Encoded protein: CASSLEQYTGELFF.

This clonotype has only a few counts. J is TRBJ1-5 and V is TRBV12-3 or TRBV12-4; no clear D. The CDR3 loop spans 14 amino acids. Trimming left V 3 bases short and J 6 bases short, with 12 bases between. CDR3 in amino acids: CASSLFGEGQPQHF. The CDR3 nucleotides are TGTGCCAGCAGTTTGTTCGGGGAGGGTCAGCCCCAGCATTTT.

This rearrangement joins TRBV5-6 to TRBJ2-7, with TRBD1 matching 7 bases. Germline V lookup: CDR1 SGHDT, CDR2 YYEEEE. Losses at the gene ends were 2 bases for V and 0 bases for J; bases not matched to a gene: 8. CDR3 size: 16 residues. CDR3 residues: CASSLLRDRSSYEQYF. The CDR3 nucleotides are TGTGCCAGCAGCTTACTCCGGGACAGATCCTCCTACGAGCAGTACTTC. Full variable domain (rest looked up from reference TRBV5-6 and TRBJ2-7): DAGVTQSPTHLIKTRGQQVTLRCSPKSGHDTVSWYQQALGQGPQFIFQYYEEEERQRGNFPDRFSGHQFPNYSSELNVNALLLGDSALYLCASSLLRDRSSYEQYFGPGTRLTVT.

The genes are TRBV27 and TRBJ2-6; TRBD1 might be the D (5 bases). CDR3 length: 16 amino acids. V was shortened by 4 bases and J by 0 bases, with 10 bases between the two germline ends. CDR1 is MNHEY and CDR2 is SMNVEV in the germline V gene (reference sequence). CDR3 sequence: CASSSLQGSGANVLTF. In nucleotides, the CDR3 is TGTGCCAGCAGTTCCCTTCAGGGCTCTGGGGCCAACGTCCTGACTTTC. The entire variable domain, with the rest obtained from reference TRBV27 and TRBJ2-6, is as follows: EAQVTQNPRYLITVTGKKLTVTCSQNMNHEYMSWYRQDPGLGLRQIYYSMNVEVTDKGDVPEGYKVSRKEKRNFPLILESPSPNQTSLYFCASSSLQGSGANVLTFGAGSRLTVL.

In its sample, this clonotype was seen many times. The J gene is TRBJ1-1, the V gene TRBV7-2; 7 nucleotides align to TRBD1. Germline loops: CDR1 SGHTA, CDR2 FQGNSA. CDR3 length: 20 residues. The ends lost 5 bases at V and 0 bases at J; junction bases unmatched: 21. In nucleotides, the CDR3 is TGTGCCAGCAGCCCATTAACAGGGGCCACTAAGCGGGCTATGAACACTGAAGCTTTCTTT. This encodes CASSPLTGATKRAMNTEAFF.

This chain's CDR3 is CSAGTSGRRETQYF. As DNA, the CDR3 is TGCAGTGCTGGGACTAGCGGGAGAAGAGAGACCCAGTACTTC. V is TRBV20-1 and J is TRBJ2-5; TRBD2 matches at 14 bases. CDR3 length: 14 residues. J gave up 4 bases and V 5 bases, and 3 bases lay outside the gene matches. Germline V lookup: CDR1 DFQATT, CDR2 SNEGSKA (reference sequence).

The chain recombines TRBV4-1 with TRBJ2-1; D is ambiguous. The V end lost 3 bases, the J end lost 3 bases, and 9 bases lay between the germline ends. This CDR3 contains 14 residues. Looked up from germline, CDR1 is MGHRA and CDR2 is YSYEKL. The CDR3 loop reads CASSHPAYYNEQFF. Here the CDR3 DNA reads TGCGCCAGCAGCCATCCCGCCTACTACAATGAGCAGTTCTTC.

In this sample, this clonotype turned up a few times. This chain connects TRBV21-1 to TRBJ2-7; no check of the table's D call, TRBD1, against the DNA was made. TRBV21-1 is tagged as a pseudogene. This CDR3 region has 13 residues. CDR3 in DNA: TGTGCCAGTTCCGGGACAAGGAGGGGCGAGCAGTACTTC. This gives the protein CASSGTRRGEQYF.